These 21 T cell receptor beta chains originate from one sample sequenced in a study of radiation and T cells in renal cell carcinoma. TCRdb's table, derived via immunoSEQ multiplex PCR, lists solely in-frame clones and lacks some. The sample holds more than 8,000 clones, 50% to 65% seen once. The treatment: treatment-naive control, cytoreductive nephrectomy. The material was tumor tissue, obtained from a patient whose treatment was nephrectomy without radiotherapy. The receptor source for this set is a man aged 35-49 years with renal cell carcinoma.

This clone has more than one count but fewer than ten. V and J are TRBV6-1 and TRBJ2-5; TRBD2 matches at 11 bases. V trimming: 2 bases; J trimming: 2 bases; junction bases outside the gene matches: 10. This CDR3 has 18 residues. Germline V gene sequence: CDR1 MNHNS, CDR2 SASEGT. CDR3 protein: CASSENSHASGRQETQYF. The CDR3 DNA reads as TGTGCCAGCAGTGAAAATTCTCACGCTAGCGGGAGGCAAGAGACCCAGTACTTC.

The chain recombines TRBV2 with TRBJ2-1, with D perhaps assigned TRBD1 or TRBD2 (5 bases each). The CDR3 has 15 amino acids. Germline V lookup: CDR1 SNHLY, CDR2 FYNNEI. Trimming stripped 6 bases from V and 0 bases from J, with 12 bases between. CDR3 in DNA: TGTGCCAGCAGGGGGACCTCGAGCTCCTACAATGAGCAGTTCTTC. Its protein is CASRGTSSSYNEQFF.

This clone was picked up a small number of times. This CDR3 reads CASSQDTGPRETQYF. DNA for the CDR3: TGCGCCAGCAGCCAAGATACAGGCCCACGGGAGACCCAGTACTTC. The rearrangement uses TRBV4-3 and TRBJ2-5; possibly TRBD1 for D (5 bases). This CDR3 spans 15 amino acids. Looked up from germline, CDR1 is LGHNA and CDR2 is YSLEER. Trimming stripped 0 bases from V and 5 bases from J, with 13 bases between.

This chain uses TRBV6-5 with TRBJ2-3, with D unresolved. The CDR3 totals 14 residues. Germline loops: CDR1 MNHEY, CDR2 SVGAGI. Trimming took off 6 bases at V and 4 bases at J, with 14 bases between the two ends. In DNA, the CDR3 is TGTGCCAGCAGATCGGACGCGCACCCAGATACGCAGTATTTT. Protein sequence: CASRSDAHPDTQYF.

The chain uses TRBV6-1 and TRBJ1-5, with D possibly TRBD1 on 5 matching bases. The V gene's germline CDR1 is MNHNS and CDR2 SASEGT. V gave up 0 bases and J gave up 7 bases, with 13 bases separating them. The CDR3 is 15 amino acids. In DNA, the CDR3 is TGTGCCAGCAGTGAAGCGGAGGGGTTTGGCCAGCCCCAGCATTTT. It encodes CASSEAEGFGQPQHF.

This clone was detected a few times. This chain links TRBV5-5 with TRBJ1-1; D remains unclear. CDR3 length equals 13 residues. Trimming pared 1 base from V and 5 bases from J, leaving 9 bases between. Germline CDR1 SGHKS, CDR2 YYEKEE (reference sequence). CDR3 coding DNA: TGTGCCAGCAGCTTGCGGCAGACGACTGAAGCTTTCTTT. It is translated as CASSLRQTTEAFF.

In DNA form, the CDR3 reads TGTGCCAGCAGCCCACGGCAGGGGATATACAATGAGCAGTTCTTC. This translates into CASSPRQGIYNEQFF. The J gene is TRBJ2-1, the V gene TRBV5-5; tentatively, D is TRBD1 (6 bases). CDR1 is SGHKS and CDR2 is YYEKEE in the germline V gene (reference sequence). The CDR3 is 15 residues long. V lost 4 bases to trimming and J lost 4 bases, with 15 bases between them. The full variable domain, with the rest looked up from reference TRBV5-5 and TRBJ2-1, is DAGVTQSPTHLIKTRGQQVTLRCSPISGHKSVSWYQQVLGQGPQFIFQYYEKEERGRGNFPDRFSARQFPNYSSELNVNALLLGDSALYLCASSPRQGIYNEQFFGPGTRLTVL.

This clone was detected only once. The rearrangement links TRBV9 to TRBJ1-5; D not resolved. The germline CDR1 and CDR2 sequences are SGDLS and YYNGEE. CDR3 length: 12 residues. The V end lost 4 bases, the J end lost 9 bases, and 11 bases lay between the germline ends. CDR3 region: CASSTPGGPQHF. CDR3 coding DNA: TGTGCCAGCAGCACCCCGGGCGGGCCCCAGCATTTT.

This sequence joins TRBV6-4 and TRBJ2-1; TRBD1 matches 10 bases. This CDR3 contains 14 residues. The germline CDR1 and CDR2 sequences are MRHNA and SNTAGT. V trimming: 5 bases; J trimming: 8 bases; junction bases outside the gene matches: 6. CDR3 sequence: CASSSGTGVYEQFF. The CDR3 DNA follows: TGTGCCAGCAGTTCCGGGACAGGGGTGTATGAGCAGTTCTTC.

The J gene is TRBJ2-7, the V gene TRBV27; 8 bases are a match to TRBD1. J lost 4 bases, V lost 6 bases, and 11 bases had no gene match. Germline-derived CDR1 and CDR2 are MNHEY and SMNVEV (reference sequence). CDR3 length: 15 amino acids. CDR3 coding DNA: TGTGCCAGCAGACTGAACCGGGACAGGTGGTACGAGCAGTACTTC. This codes for CASRLNRDRWYEQYF.

In its sample, this clone was seen a few times. The chain links TRBV2 to TRBJ1-5, with TRBD1 identical over 8 bases. Germline-derived CDR1 and CDR2 are SNHLY and FYNNEI. The trim removed 8 bases at V and 6 bases at J, leaving 12 bases unmatched. The CDR3 has 15 residues. The CDR3 DNA is TGTGCCAGCTCCAGGGTGGCCGGACAGGGTCAGCCCCAGCATTTT. Translating it yields CASSRVAGQGQPQHF.

This clone was recorded only once. The rearrangement uses TRBV7-8 and TRBJ2-5; D is perhaps TRBD2 (5 bases). The J call may be faulty, since TRBJ2-7 better matches the DNA end. Germline V gives CDR1 SGHVS, CDR2 FQNEAQ. The CDR3 length is 18 residues. CDR3 DNA sequence: TGTGCCAGCAGCTTAGCGCGGGTGGATTCTCCCCTCGGATACGAGCAGTACTTC. Translated: CASSLARVDSPLGYEQYF.

V is TRBV7-6 and J is TRBJ2-3; the D gene is possibly TRBD1 (6 bases). CDR1 is SGHVS and CDR2 is FNYEAQ in the germline V gene. The CDR3 totals 13 residues. V dropped 5 bases and J dropped 7 bases, with 13 bases sitting between them. The CDR3 DNA reads TGTGCCAGCAGCCTCGGGACAATGAATACGCAGTATTTT. The encoded protein is CASSLGTMNTQYF.

The gene calls are TRBV7-6 and TRBJ2-7; TRBD1 is a possible D gene (5 bases). Germline V lookup: CDR1 SGHVS, CDR2 FNYEAQ. This CDR3 has 17 amino acids. The V end was cut by 5 bases, the J end by 0 bases, with 20 bases between. The CDR3 DNA reads TGTGCCAGCAGCCCAAAAGAGCAGGCCCAGGGCTCCTACGAGCAGTACTTC. It translates to CASSPKEQAQGSYEQYF.

This clone has only a few counts. The V gene is TRBV11-3, the J gene TRBJ2-7, with 8 bases fitting TRBD1. The V and J ends lost 5 bases and 3 bases, in that order; junction bases with no gene match: 6. The CDR3 length is 14 residues. From germline, CDR1 is SGHNT and CDR2 YENEEA. The CDR3 nucleotides are TGTGCCAGCAGCCCAGGACAGGGCTTCTACGAGCAGTACGTC. It specifies CASSPGQGFYEQYV.

The V and J genes are TRBV5-1 and TRBJ2-5; D gene uncertain. Germline values: CDR1 SGHRS, CDR2 YFSETQ. V was shortened by 2 bases and J by 2 bases, with 10 bases between the two germline ends. CDR3 length equals 14 residues. CDR3 protein: CASSFSHSQETQYF. Written as DNA, the CDR3 is TGCGCCAGCAGCTTCTCACACAGTCAAGAGACCCAGTACTTC.

This clone was observed a handful of times. This sequence joins TRBV7-9 and TRBJ1-2, with unresolved D. V lost 5 bases and J 3 bases, leaving 13 bases between the germline ends. CDR1 SEHNR and CDR2 FQNEAQ come from the germline V gene (reference sequence). CDR3 size: 14 residues. The CDR3 bases are TGTGCCAGCAGCGCGACCGTGGGCCACTATGGCTACACCTTC. This sequence encodes CASSATVGHYGYTF.

The sample holds one count of this clone. The gene calls are TRBV5-6 and TRBJ2-7; TRBD1 might be the D (6 bases). Germline CDR1 SGHDT, CDR2 YYEEEE. V was shortened by 2 bases and J by 3 bases, with 15 bases between the two germline ends. This CDR3 is built from 15 residues. Here the CDR3 DNA reads TGTGCCAGCAGCTTCCAGGGGACGGGGATCTACGAGCAGTACTTC. Its protein is CASSFQGTGIYEQYF.

The chain employs TRBV6-1 and TRBJ2-1; D unclear. Germline V gives CDR1 MNHNS, CDR2 SASEGT. V lost 7 bases, J lost 9 bases, and 16 bases lay in between. This CDR3 has 13 amino acids. In DNA form, the CDR3 reads TGTGCCAGCATTTCGACGGTGGGGTTTGAGCAGTTCTTC. It codes for CASISTVGFEQFF.

This clone came up a few times. The DNA of the CDR3 is TGTGCCAGCAGTCAAATGGGGGCTTACCAAGAGACCCAGTACTTC. Translating gives CASSQMGAYQETQYF. The V gene is TRBV6-1, the J gene TRBJ2-5; tentatively, D is TRBD1 (6 bases). V was pared by 5 bases and J by 0 bases, with 13 bases between. CDR3 size: 15 residues. Per germline, CDR1 MNHNS and CDR2 SASEGT.

This sequence joins TRBV29-1 and TRBJ2-5, with a weak D call TRBD2 (6 bases). Trimming pared 2 bases from V and 5 bases from J, leaving 15 bases between. Germline V gene lookup returns CDR1 SQVTM and CDR2 ANQGSEA. The CDR3 loop spans 14 amino acids. The CDR3 reads CSVEMLAVGETQYF. The CDR3, as DNA: TGCAGCGTTGAAATGTTAGCGGTGGGGGAGACCCAGTACTTC.